At least ten counts were recorded for the clone carrying this TCR beta chain. The target antigen is unknown. The source of the sample is a study of response to subunit inactivated influenza vaccine. The study, taken as a whole, reports: Only a handful of new T cells, the authors suggested, are recruited with each seasonal influenza vaccination.

Each CDR3 protein is one row after TCRdb ran MiXCR on the RT-PCR reads. The table records 500,000 to 650,000 distinct CDR3 sequences, approximately 7.7% of them present only once. The length of the CDR3 is 15 residues. CDR1 MDHEN and CDR2 SYDVKM come from the germline V gene. With V trimmed by 5 bases and J by 6 bases, 9 bases remained unmatched. The V gene is TRBV28, the J gene TRBJ2-7; TRBD1 aligns across 11 bases. The TCR comes from a man aged 45-69 years who received an inactivated influenza vaccine. Source: PBMCs from blood, taken roughly 24 months after vaccination. The DNA for the CDR3 is TGTGCCAGCAGTCCCCGGGACAGGGGGTTCTCCGAGCAGTACTTC. This encodes CASSPRDRGFSEQYF.